One and the same sample provided the 16 T cell receptor beta chains below, sequenced in a study of cytomegalovirus exposure and HLA in healthy donors. This PCR relied on a set of 60 Vbeta primers and 13 Jbeta primers. Assay used: immunoSEQ multiplex PCR; TCRdb lists only in-frame clones, some missing. Of about 120,000 clones listed, 76% are singletons. Material: PBMCs. Receptor source: a middle-aged woman in good health and CMV-seropositive.

The chain recombines TRBV5-6 with TRBJ2-3; 10 nucleotides match TRBD1. V lost 2 bases, J lost 3 bases, and 6 bases stayed unmatched. This CDR3 comprises 16 residues. Germline-derived CDR1 and CDR2 are SGHDT and YYEEEE. The CDR3 nucleotides are TGTGCCAGCAGCTTAAGGACAGGGGGGTCAACAGATACGCAGTATTTT. This codes for CASSLRTGGSTDTQYF.

This clone has a single count. Written as DNA, the CDR3 is TGTGCCAGCAGCTTCGTGGACAGGGGCCGGAGTAAGGATGAAAAACTGTTTTTT. Translating it yields CASSFVDRGRSKDEKLFF. The rearrangement joins TRBV7-9 to TRBJ1-4; TRBD1 matches 9 bases. The junction had 14 bases not matched to a gene; V was cut back by 3 bases and J by 6 bases. This CDR3 spans 18 amino acids. The germline V gene encodes CDR1 SEHNR and CDR2 FQNEAQ (reference sequence).

The gene calls are TRBV5-1 and TRBJ2-1; maybe TRBD1 (5 bases). The V and J ends lost 4 bases and 10 bases respectively, with 12 bases between them. CDR3 size: 12 residues. Germline CDR1 is SGHRS and CDR2 is YFSETQ. The CDR3 region has the DNA TGCGCCAGCAGCCTCCAGGGTGGAGAGCAGTTCTTC. Translation gives CASSLQGGEQFF.

J is TRBJ1-5 and V is TRBV6-1; no firm D call. V was cut by 6 bases and J by 5 bases, with 17 bases left in between. CDR1 MNHNS and CDR2 SASEGT come from the germline V gene. There are 15 residues in the CDR3. CDR3 sequence: CASRESRAGYQPQHF. The CDR3 DNA follows: TGTGCCAGCAGGGAATCAAGGGCGGGCTATCAGCCCCAGCATTTT.

This chain uses TRBV7-6 with TRBJ1-1; the D gene is possibly TRBD1 (6 bases). Trimming left V 1 base short and J 1 base short, with 10 bases between. This CDR3 is 15 amino acids long. Germline CDR1 reads SGHVS; CDR2 reads FNYEAQ. Here the CDR3 DNA reads TGTGCCAGCAGCTTAGGTGTCAGGGGGAACACTGAAGCTTTCTTT. Protein sequence: CASSLGVRGNTEAFF. The variable domain in full, with the rest retrieved from reference TRBV7-6 and TRBJ1-1, is GAGVSQSPRYKVTKRGQDVALRCDPISGHVSLYWYRQALGQGPEFLTYFNYEAQQDKSGLPNDRFSAERPEGSISTLTIQRTEQRDSAMYRCASSLGVRGNTEAFFGQGTRLTVV.

This chain joins TRBV2 and TRBJ2-7; no clear D. CDR3 length: 13 amino acids. V dropped 1 base and J dropped 2 bases, with 6 bases sitting between them. CDR1 SNHLY and CDR2 FYNNEI come from the germline V gene. The CDR3, as DNA: TGTGCCAGCAGTGAAGAATACACCTACGAGCAGTACTTC. This sequence encodes CASSEEYTYEQYF.

This clone was found once. The genes are TRBV6-5 and TRBJ1-1; 7 bases map to TRBD1. V lost 6 bases, J lost 11 bases, and 9 bases stayed unmatched. This CDR3 region has 12 residues. Germline V gives CDR1 MNHEY, CDR2 SVGAGI. The DNA of the CDR3 is TGTGCCAGCAGACAATACAGGGGTGCGGCTTTCTTT. This codes for CASRQYRGAAFF.

This chain joins TRBV4-1 and TRBJ2-7, with 8 positions matching TRBD1. The trim removed 4 bases at V and 3 bases at J, leaving 11 bases unmatched. The CDR3 has 16 amino acids. CDR1 and CDR2 from the germline V gene are MGHRA and YSYEKL. CDR3 sequence (DNA): TGCGCCAGCAGCCCCTCCTTCCGAACAGGGGGCTACGAGCAGTACTTC. Translating it yields CASSPSFRTGGYEQYF.

The chain recombines TRBV18 with TRBJ1-2, with 7 bases matching TRBD1. CDR1 is KGHSH and CDR2 is LQKENI in the germline V gene. The V and J ends lost 3 bases and 2 bases, in that order; junction bases with no gene match: 3. The CDR3 is 14 residues long. CDR3 region: CASSPSTGNYGYTF. CDR3 nucleotides: TGTGCCAGCTCACCTTCGACAGGGAACTATGGCTACACCTTC.

The chain combines TRBV5-4 with TRBJ2-7; 9 bases match TRBD2. CDR3 length equals 17 residues. Unmatched junction bases numbered 8, after V lost 0 bases and J lost 1 base. Germline loops: CDR1 SGHNT, CDR2 YYREEE (reference sequence). Here the CDR3 reads CASSLGGGGGASYEQYF. The CDR3 DNA reads as TGTGCCAGCAGCTTGGGTGGGGGCGGGGGGGCGTCCTACGAGCAGTACTTC. The complete variable domain, with remaining parts taken from reference TRBV5-4 and TRBJ2-7, reads ETGVTQSPTHLIKTRGQQVTLRCSSQSGHNTVSWYQQALGQGPQFIFQYYREEENGRGNFPPRFSGLQFPNYSSELNVNALELDDSALYLCASSLGGGGGASYEQYFGPGTRLTVT.

V is TRBV4-2 and J is TRBJ1-6; D not resolved. The CDR3 extends over 16 amino acids. CDR1 LGHNA and CDR2 YNFKEQ come from the germline V gene. Trimming took off 0 bases at V and 6 bases at J, with 12 bases between the two ends. In nucleotides, the CDR3 is TGTGCCAGCAGCCAAGATCGTGTTAGCGGTAATTCACCCCTCCACTTT. Protein product: CASSQDRVSGNSPLHF.

The V call is TRBV27, the J call TRBJ2-2; TRBD1 is a possible D gene (5 bases). The germline V gene has CDR1 MNHEY and CDR2 SMNVEV (reference sequence). Trimming removed 2 bases at V and 0 bases at J, with 10 bases between. The CDR3 is 16 residues long. The DNA of the CDR3 is TGTGCCAGCAGTTTAGGGGCAGGCGCGAACACCGGGGAGCTGTTTTTT. It yields the protein CASSLGAGANTGELFF.

The CDR3 region is CASSVPSYGYTF. CDR3 in DNA: TGTGCCAGCAGTGTCCCATCCTATGGCTACACCTTC. The genes are TRBV5-4 and TRBJ1-2; D gene unclear. This CDR3 is 12 amino acids long. Germline V gene lookup returns CDR1 SGHNT and CDR2 YYREEE (reference sequence). Trimming cost V 5 bases and J 4 bases, with 9 bases left between them. Filled out from reference TRBV5-4 and TRBJ1-2, the complete variable domain reads ETGVTQSPTHLIKTRGQQVTLRCSSQSGHNTVSWYQQALGQGPQFIFQYYREEENGRGNFPPRFSGLQFPNYSSELNVNALELDDSALYLCASSVPSYGYTFGSGTRLTVV.

This chain links TRBV6-5 with TRBJ2-5; D possibly corresponds to TRBD2 (6 bases). Trimming left V 7 bases short and J 4 bases short, with 16 bases between. CDR1 is MNHEY and CDR2 is SVGAGI in the germline V gene. The CDR3 totals 14 residues. As DNA, the CDR3 is TGTGCCAGCACCTCAGGGTCCGGGGGAGAGACCCAGTACTTC. Translated: CASTSGSGGETQYF.

V usage is TRBV19 and J usage is TRBJ2-3; no reliable D call. The CDR3 runs 16 residues. Germline V lookup: CDR1 LNHDA, CDR2 SQIVND (reference sequence). V was clipped by 1 base and J by 4 bases, with 15 bases between them. The CDR3 DNA sequence: TGTGCCAGTAGTATAGGCCGACTCCCCCGGGCAGATACGCAGTATTTT. Encoded protein: CASSIGRLPRADTQYF.

The gene calls are TRBV7-9 and TRBJ2-7, with 9 bases identical to TRBD1. V shed 3 bases, J shed 1 base, and the junction held 4 bases outside the gene matches. CDR3 length equals 15 residues. Germline V lookup: CDR1 SEHNR, CDR2 FQNEAQ (reference sequence). The CDR3 sequence: CASSLGQGRSYEQYF. The CDR3 DNA is TGTGCCAGCAGCTTGGGACAGGGTAGGTCCTACGAGCAGTACTTC.